The source of this TCR beta chain is a study of blood T cell repertoires in COVID-19 (dated by TCRdb to the early 2020s). Notes on the research overall: The collaborator samples originated in the United States, Italy and Spain and spanned the acute and convalescent phases of COVID-19. The material from the prospective study consisted of cDNA or gDNA derived from T cells, B-cell-depleted T cells, or PBMCs. Deeply sampled blood TCRbeta repertoires from subjects exposed to, actively infected with, or recovered from COVID-19 were included in the dataset. The repertoires were released in a freely available public database intended as a resource for research on the immune response to SARS-CoV-2. The samples were drawn from two sources: the first 160 participants of the ongoing ImmuneRACE study, and 1,000 to 1,500 subjects contributed by 6 global collaborators. Nearly every sample came with metadata listing a de-identified subject ID, COVID-19 status, age in years and sex. Where HLA class I and class II types were available, the types were taken from metadata supplied by the sample provider, not from assay-based typing.

The immunoSEQ Assay, a bias-controlled multiplex PCR, was used to amplify TCRbeta CDR3 regions from genomic DNA. On the authors' methods: Within the assay, amplification of reference gene primers was used to estimate how many nucleated cells each sample contained. Sequence reads were collapsed and filtered to measure the absolute abundance of every unique TCRbeta CDR3 rearrangement. Productive Simpson clonality was computed per sample as the square root of Simpson's diversity index over productive rearrangements. This immuneACCESS table, as held by TCRdb, lists in-frame sequences with V and J called but not all clones. Of the missing ones, under half trace to an unresolved V gene in checked studies; the others have no known cause. V and J calls and clone size follow that table, whereas D and trimming were derived from the DNA. The sample includes approximately 240,000 clones, with 80% to 90% observed a single time. The top ten clones comprise under 4.5% of the sample.

The collaborating institutions used their own protocols to collect whole blood in K2EDTA tubes. Collaborator samples were shipped for TCRbeta analysis as frozen whole blood, isolated PBMCs, or DNA extracted from either sample type. Study-wide findings and limitations: The amount of clinical and demographic metadata varied by source and participant and was provided uncurated.

Points on this clone: Its target antigen remains unknown. No quality values exist for individual bases; no much larger clone is one base distant.

The sample taken for sequencing was peripheral blood. The receptor comes from a man in his fifties or sixties with acute or convalescent COVID-19.

The CDR3 is CASSLPRDGRGAAEAFF. The bases are TGTGCCAGCAGTCTCCCTCGGGACGGGCGGGGGGCCGCTGAAGCTTTCTTT. The V gene is TRBV28 and the J gene is TRBJ1-1, and TRBD1 may be the D gene, going by 6 matching bases. From its cysteine to its phenylalanine, the CDR3 spans 17 amino acids. CDR3 DNA only is kept here, 51 bases in frame from base 1. V is clipped by 5 bases and J by 6 bases, and the sequence between their germline boundaries is 25 bases long. Via the germline V gene, CDR1 is MDHEN and CDR2 SYDVKM.